This T cell receptor (beta chain) was captured in a study of blood T cells in healthy people across ages. Study-wide findings and caveats: Long-lived donors had more naive CD4+ cells and higher diversity than aged donors.

Unmatched junction bases numbered 7, after V lost 6 bases and J lost 2 bases. This CDR3 contains 15 residues. Per germline, CDR1 MNHEY and CDR2 SVGAGI. PCR was performed a second time for about 6 to 11 cycles using a sample-barcoded 5' primer and a J-beta primer mix. Researchers report that a template-switch adaptor with 12 random nucleotides tagged each cDNA molecule. MiXCR was run by TCRdb on the 5' RACE reads, yielding one entry per CDR3 protein. This table has 630,000 or so distinct CDR3 sequences, approximately 30% appearing once. This clonotype was seen many times. Its matching antigen is unknown.

Input material: blood. The rearrangement links TRBV6-5 to TRBJ2-7; 10 bases align to TRBD1. The sequence was collected from a woman aged 80 or over in good health. For the CDR3, the DNA is TGTGCCAGCAGGGCCCGGACAGGGGGTCCCTACGAGCAGTACTTC. Amino acids: CASRARTGGPYEQYF.